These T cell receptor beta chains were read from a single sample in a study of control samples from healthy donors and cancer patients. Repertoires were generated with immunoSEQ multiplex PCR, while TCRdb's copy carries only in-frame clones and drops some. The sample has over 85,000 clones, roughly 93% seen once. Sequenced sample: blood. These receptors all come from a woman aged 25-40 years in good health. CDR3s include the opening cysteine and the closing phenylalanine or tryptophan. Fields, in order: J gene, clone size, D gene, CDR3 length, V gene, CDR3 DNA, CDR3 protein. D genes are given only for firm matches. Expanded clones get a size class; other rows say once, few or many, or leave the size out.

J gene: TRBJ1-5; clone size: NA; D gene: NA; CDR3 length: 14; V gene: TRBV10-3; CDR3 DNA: TGTGCCATCAGCCCGGAGGGAGGCAATCAGCCCCAGCATTTT; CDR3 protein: CAISPEGGNQPQHF
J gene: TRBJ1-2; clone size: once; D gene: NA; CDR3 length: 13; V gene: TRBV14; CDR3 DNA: TGTGCCAGCAGCCGGGTCGAGGACTATGGCTACACCTTC; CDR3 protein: CASSRVEDYGYTF
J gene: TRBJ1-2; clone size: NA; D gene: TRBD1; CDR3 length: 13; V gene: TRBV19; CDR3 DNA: TGTGCCAGTACCCCGGACAGGAATTATGGCTACACCTTC; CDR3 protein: CASTPDRNYGYTF
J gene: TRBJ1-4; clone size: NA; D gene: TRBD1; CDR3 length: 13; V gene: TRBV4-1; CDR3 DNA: TGCGCCAGCAGCTCCGGGGACAGGGAAAAACTGTTTTTT; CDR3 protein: CASSSGDREKLFF
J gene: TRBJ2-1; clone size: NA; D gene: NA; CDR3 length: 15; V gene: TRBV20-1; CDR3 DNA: TGCAGTGCTAGTCAAGGACGGGGAGCCTACAATGAGCAGTTCTTC; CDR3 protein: CSASQGRGAYNEQFF
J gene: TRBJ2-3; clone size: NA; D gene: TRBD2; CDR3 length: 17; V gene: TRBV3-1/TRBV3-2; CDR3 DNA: TGTGCCAGCAGCCAGGAGGGACTAGCGGAGAGCACAGATACGCAGTATTTT; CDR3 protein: CASSQEGLAESTDTQYF
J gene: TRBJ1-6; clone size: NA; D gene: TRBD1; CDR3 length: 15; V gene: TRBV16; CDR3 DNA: TGTGCCAGCAGCCGCTCCGACAGGGCCGATTCACCCCTCCACTTT; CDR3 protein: CASSRSDRADSPLHF
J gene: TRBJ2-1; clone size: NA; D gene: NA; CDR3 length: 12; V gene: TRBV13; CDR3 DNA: TGTGCCAGCAGCTTCGAGGCGAATGAGCAGTTCTTC; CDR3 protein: CASSFEANEQFF
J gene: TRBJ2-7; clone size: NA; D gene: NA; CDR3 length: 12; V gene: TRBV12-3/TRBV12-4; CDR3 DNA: TGTGCCAGCAGTTTGATGGGAAACGAGCAGTACTTC; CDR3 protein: CASSLMGNEQYF
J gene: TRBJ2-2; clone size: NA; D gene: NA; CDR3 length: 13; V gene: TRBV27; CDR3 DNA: TGTGCCAGCAGGACCTGGGGCACCGGGGAGCTGTTTTTT; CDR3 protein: CASRTWGTGELFF
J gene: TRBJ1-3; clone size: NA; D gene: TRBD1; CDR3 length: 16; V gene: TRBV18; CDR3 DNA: TGTGCCAGCTCACCCCTCACAGGGGTCTCTGGAAACACCATATATTTT; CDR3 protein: CASSPLTGVSGNTIYF
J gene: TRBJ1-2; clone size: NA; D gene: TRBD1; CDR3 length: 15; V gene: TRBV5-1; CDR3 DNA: TGCGCCAGCAGCTTGGGGGGACAGCTTAACTATGGCTACACCTTC; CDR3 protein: CASSLGGQLNYGYTF
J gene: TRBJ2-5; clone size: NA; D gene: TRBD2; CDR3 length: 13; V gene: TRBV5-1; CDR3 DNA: TGCGCCAGCAGCCCCCGGGGGGATGAGACCCAGTACTTC; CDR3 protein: CASSPRGDETQYF
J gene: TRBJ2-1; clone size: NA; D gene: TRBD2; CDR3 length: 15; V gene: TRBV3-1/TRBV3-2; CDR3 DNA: TGTGCCAGCAGCCCCACTAGCGGGAGTTGGAATGAGCAGTTCTTC; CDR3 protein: CASSPTSGSWNEQFF
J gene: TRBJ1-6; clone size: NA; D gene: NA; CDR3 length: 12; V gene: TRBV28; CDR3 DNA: TGTGCCAGCACCTTGAGGGGGGCACCCCTCCACTTT; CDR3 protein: CASTLRGAPLHF
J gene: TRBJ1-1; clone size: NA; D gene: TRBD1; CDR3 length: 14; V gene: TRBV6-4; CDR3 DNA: TGTGCCAGCAGGAGGGACAGACTGAACACTGAAGCTTTCTTT; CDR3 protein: CASRRDRLNTEAFF
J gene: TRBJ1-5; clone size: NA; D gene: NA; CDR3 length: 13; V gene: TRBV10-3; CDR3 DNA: TGTGCCATCAGGGGAAATAGCAATCAGCCCCAGCATTTT; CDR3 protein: CAIRGNSNQPQHF
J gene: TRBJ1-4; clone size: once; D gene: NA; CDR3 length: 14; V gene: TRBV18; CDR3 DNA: TGTGCCAGCTCACCACAGGGTCAGGAGGAAAAACTGTTTTTT; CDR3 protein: CASSPQGQEEKLFF
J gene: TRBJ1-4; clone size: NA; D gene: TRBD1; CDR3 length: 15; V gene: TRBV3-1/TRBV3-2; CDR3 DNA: TGTGCCAGCAGCCAGAGCGGACAGGGCGGTGAAAAACTGTTTTTT; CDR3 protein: CASSQSGQGGEKLFF
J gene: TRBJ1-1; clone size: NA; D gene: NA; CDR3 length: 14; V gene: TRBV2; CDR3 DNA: TGTGCCAGCAGTGAACCAGGGTGGAACACTGAAGCTTTCTTT; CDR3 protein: CASSEPGWNTEAFF
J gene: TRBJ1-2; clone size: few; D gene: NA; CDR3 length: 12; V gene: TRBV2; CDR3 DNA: TGTGCCAGCGTCGGGCCAGGCTATGGCTACACCTTC; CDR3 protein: CASVGPGYGYTF
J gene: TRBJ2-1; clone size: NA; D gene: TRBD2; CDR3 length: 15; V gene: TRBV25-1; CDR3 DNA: TGTGCCAGCAGTGTTAGCGGGAGAGAGGGCGATGAGCAGTTCTTC; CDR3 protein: CASSVSGREGDEQFF
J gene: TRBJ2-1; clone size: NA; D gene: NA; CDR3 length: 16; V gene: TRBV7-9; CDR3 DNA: TGTGCCAGCAGCTTAGGGGCGGGAAAGTCCCACAATGAGCAGTTCTTC; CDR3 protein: CASSLGAGKSHNEQFF